This T cell receptor (beta chain) comes out of a study of CD8+CD57+ T cells in acquired aplastic anemia. This CDR3 contains 14 residues. With 11 bases removed from V and 4 bases from J, the gap between germline ends came to 19 bases. Germline loops: CDR1 MRHNA, CDR2 SNTAGT. This clonotype was seen more than once but under ten times. The template for TCR beta VDJ and CDR3 sequence profiling was genomic DNA. TCRdb fed the reads into MiXCR, producing one record per CDR3 protein. This sample carries about 220,000 distinct CDR3 sequences, 34% of them seen once, and the ten largest clones take about 1.1%. This TCR was sampled from a human donor in good health, serving as a control. Sequenced material: sorted CD4+, CD8+, or CD8+CD57+ T cells (not recorded which) from PBMCs. This chain uses TRBV6-4 with TRBJ2-3, with D possibly TRBD1 on 6 matching bases. This CDR3 is CAGGTGTGPDTQYF. CDR3 sequence (DNA): TGTGCCGGAGGAACAGGGACGGGTCCAGATACGCAGTATTTT.